This is a list of T cell receptor beta chains from one sample in a study of CD8 T cells in ankylosing spondylitis. TCRdb independently ran MiXCR on the 5' RACE reads; one entry per CDR3 protein. The table has 200,000 or so distinct CDR3 sequences, about 18% seen once; the top ten hold 4.3%. Sequenced: blood, either unsorted or a sorted T cell fraction (not recorded which). These receptors all stem from a male donor between 5 and 35 years old with ankylosing spondylitis or in good health (not recorded which). The CDR3 runs from the conserved cysteine through the conserved F or W. A D gene is named only where the DNA matches it firmly. The size entry is marked missing in some rows and otherwise reads once, few, many or a size class.

d_call,clone_size,v_call,j_call,cdr3_nt,cdr3_aa
NA,few,TRBV20-1,TRBJ2-3,TGCAGCACCGGGACATCGAACACAGATACGCAGTATTTT,CSTGTSNTDTQYF
TRBD1,NA,TRBV5-1,TRBJ2-4,TGCGCCAGCAGCTCTACGACCGGGACAGGGGGCAAGGTCATTCAGTACTTC,CASSSTTGTGGKVIQYF
TRBD1,many,TRBV5-1,TRBJ2-5,TGCGCCAGCAGCGGAGGACAGGGGATTTTAAAAGAGACCCAGTACTTC,CASSGGQGILKETQYF
NA,many,TRBV11-2,TRBJ2-1,TGTGCCAGCAGCCGTAGAGGGGACATGTCCTACAATGAGCAGTTCTTC,CASSRRGDMSYNEQFF
TRBD1,many,TRBV2,TRBJ2-5,TGTGCCAGCAGTGAAGAGGGGGCAATAGAGACCCAGTACTTC,CASSEEGAIETQYF
NA,NA,TRBV12-3/TRBV12-4,TRBJ2-4,TGTGCCAGCAGCCTCACAGGGCCAAACATTCAGTACTTC,CASSLTGPNIQYF
NA,many,TRBV29-1,TRBJ2-2,TGCAGCGTTGAAGCGGTGGGAAGTCTGCCTCCCGGGGAGCTGTTTTTT,CSVEAVGSLPPGELFF
TRBD2,many,TRBV20-1,TRBJ2-7,TGCAGTGCTAGAGATAGGCTAGCGGGAGCGTACGAGCAGTACTTC,CSARDRLAGAYEQYF
NA,many,TRBV5-1,TRBJ2-4,TGCGCCAGCAGCTTGGGAGGGGTTGACATTCAGTACTTC,CASSLGGVDIQYF
NA,NA,TRBV2,TRBJ2-5,TGTGCCAGCTTCAAGGACCAAGAGACCCAGTACTTC,CASFKDQETQYF
NA,many,TRBV12-3/TRBV12-4,TRBJ2-5,TGTGCCAGCAGTTTATCGGGCAGGGAAGAGACCCAGTACTTC,CASSLSGREETQYF
TRBD2,NA,TRBV7-8,TRBJ2-3,TGTGCCAGCAGCCCAACTAGCGGGGGAGGTAGTACAGATACGCAGTATTTT,CASSPTSGGGSTDTQYF
NA,many,TRBV6-1,TRBJ1-1,TGTGCCAGCAGACAGATCTTGAACACTGAAGCTTTCTTT,CASRQILNTEAFF
TRBD2,many,TRBV10-3,TRBJ2-2,TGTGCCATCAGTGAAGCGGGAGACGCCGGGGAGCTGTTTTTT,CAISEAGDAGELFF
NA,few,TRBV7-8,TRBJ2-1,TGTGCCAGCAGCTGGACGACGAAGAATGAGCAGTTCTTC,CASSWTTKNEQFF
NA,many,TRBV12-3/TRBV12-4,TRBJ2-7,TGTGCCTCGTCGCGGACTTTGAGCTACGAGCAGTACTTC,CASSRTLSYEQYF
TRBD2,many,TRBV25-1,TRBJ2-1,TGTGCCAGCAGTGACCCACTAGCGGGAGGTGGCGATGAGCAGTTCTTC,CASSDPLAGGGDEQFF
TRBD2,NA,TRBV27,TRBJ2-1,TGTGCCAGCAGGGGGGGGTACAATGAGCAGTTCTTC,CASRGGYNEQFF
NA,NA,TRBV20-1,TRBJ2-6,TGCAGTGTCAGTAGGGGGGGGAGCTCTGGGGCCAACGTCCTGACTTTC,CSVSRGGSSGANVLTF
NA,many,TRBV6-1,TRBJ1-1,TGTGCCAGCAGCGAATGGGGGGGGGCTCTCACTGAAGCTTTCTTT,CASSEWGGALTEAFF
NA,NA,TRBV7-8,TRBJ1-4,TGTGCCAGCAGCTTATCGGGAGATGAAAAACTGTTTTTT,CASSLSGDEKLFF
NA,few,TRBV12-2,TRBJ1-1,TGTGCAAGTCGCTTAGCTCTCGTTCTGAACACTGAAGCTTTCTTT,CASRLALVLNTEAFF
NA,many,TRBV5-1,TRBJ2-5,TGCGCCAGCAGCTTGGTAGCGTTCCAAGAGACCCAGTACTTC,CASSLVAFQETQYF
NA,many,TRBV5-1,TRBJ2-1,TGCGCCAGCAGCGGGCTACCCCGAGACAATGAGCAGTTCTTC,CASSGLPRDNEQFF
TRBD2,many,TRBV4-2,TRBJ2-7,TGTGCCAGCAGCCGGGGAGGGCGGGACGCGGGCGAGCAGTACTTC,CASSRGGRDAGEQYF
NA,many,TRBV5-1,TRBJ2-1,TGCGCCAGCAGCCTCGCCTCGCGGGAATATATCAGGGATGAGCAGTTCTTC,CASSLASREYIRDEQFF
NA,many,TRBV20-1,TRBJ2-1,TGCAGTGCTAGAGGGAATAGTGAGCAGTTCTTC,CSARGNSEQFF
NA,NA,TRBV11-2,TRBJ1-5,TGTGCCAGCAGCTTAGATTGCAATCAGCCCCAGCATTTT,CASSLDCNQPQHF
NA,few,TRBV9,TRBJ2-3,TGTGCCAGCAGCGTAGAGGGGGGGGCAGATACGCAGTATTTT,CASSVEGGADTQYF
TRBD1,many,TRBV25-1,TRBJ1-2,TGTGCCAGCAGTGGACTTGGACAGGGGGTCTTCTATGGCTACACCTTC,CASSGLGQGVFYGYTF
NA,many,TRBV6-2/TRBV6-3,TRBJ2-1,TGTGCCAGCAGCCCCTCTGGGGCGAGCAATGAGCAGTTCTTC,CASSPSGASNEQFF
TRBD2,many,TRBV19,TRBJ2-3,TGTGCCAGTAGTATAGAAACTAGCGGGAGGTCCCTCCGGGATACGCAGTATTTT,CASSIETSGRSLRDTQYF
NA,many,TRBV29-1,TRBJ1-3,TGCAGCGCCACAGGGTCGGGAGGAAACACCATATATTTT,CSATGSGGNTIYF
TRBD2,many,TRBV10-3,TRBJ2-1,TGTGCCTCAAGGGAAAGCGGGACTAGCGGTTTAGGTGAGCAGTTCTTC,CASRESGTSGLGEQFF
TRBD1,many,TRBV28,TRBJ2-3,TGTGCCAGCAGCCACAAGACAGGGCGGGATACGCAGTATTTT,CASSHKTGRDTQYF
NA,NA,TRBV7-9,TRBJ1-5,TGTGCCAGCAGCCCGGACAGCAGCAATCAGCCCCAGCATTTT,CASSPDSSNQPQHF
NA,many,TRBV20-1,TRBJ1-1,TGCAGTGCTAGAGATCGCGGGGAAATGAACACTGAAGCTTTCTTT,CSARDRGEMNTEAFF
NA,many,TRBV29-1,TRBJ2-3,TGCAGCACAAGACAGAGCACAGATACGCAGTATTTT,CSTRQSTDTQYF
NA,many,TRBV11-2,TRBJ2-1,TGTGCCAGCAGCTTTGCGGGGGACACCTACAATGAGCAGTTCTTC,CASSFAGDTYNEQFF
NA,many,TRBV10-3,TRBJ1-5,TGTGCCATCAGTGATTCGGGCAGGGGCCTTAATCAGCCCCAGCATTTT,CAISDSGRGLNQPQHF
TRBD2,many,TRBV13,TRBJ2-1,TGTGCCAGCAGCTTACTGACTAGCGGGGTTTTTTCCTACAATGAGCAGTTCTTC,CASSLLTSGVFSYNEQFF
NA,many,TRBV5-6,TRBJ2-1,TGTGCCAGCAGCTTGACCAGCGGGTACTACAATGAGCAGTTCTTC,CASSLTSGYYNEQFF
TRBD2,NA,TRBV20-1,TRBJ2-1,TGCAGTGCTAGAGATCGGACTAGCGCGTACAATGAGCAGTTCTTC,CSARDRTSAYNEQFF
TRBD1,few,TRBV7-6,TRBJ2-7,TGTGCCAGCAGCCCTATGGACAGGGGAATACACGAGCAGTACTTC,CASSPMDRGIHEQYF